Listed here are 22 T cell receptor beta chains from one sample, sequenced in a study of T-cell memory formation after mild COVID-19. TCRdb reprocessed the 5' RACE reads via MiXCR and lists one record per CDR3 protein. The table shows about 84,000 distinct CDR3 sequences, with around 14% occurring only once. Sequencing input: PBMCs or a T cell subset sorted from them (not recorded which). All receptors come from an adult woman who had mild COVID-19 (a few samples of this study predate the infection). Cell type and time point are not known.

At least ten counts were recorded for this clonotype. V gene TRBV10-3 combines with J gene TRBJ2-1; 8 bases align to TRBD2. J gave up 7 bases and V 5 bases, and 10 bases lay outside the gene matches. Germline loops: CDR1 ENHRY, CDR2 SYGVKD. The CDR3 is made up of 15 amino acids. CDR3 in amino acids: CAISRRGGDWNEQFF. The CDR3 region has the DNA TGTGCCATCAGTAGACGGGGGGGCGACTGGAATGAGCAGTTCTTC.

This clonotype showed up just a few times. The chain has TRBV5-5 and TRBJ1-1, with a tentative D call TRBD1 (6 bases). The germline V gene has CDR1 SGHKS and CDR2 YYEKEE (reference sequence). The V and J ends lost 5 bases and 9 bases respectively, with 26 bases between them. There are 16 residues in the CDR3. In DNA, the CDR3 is TGTGCCAGCAGTCGTTGGCTGGGGGGCTCGGAAGGAAAAGCTTTCTTT. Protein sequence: CASSRWLGGSEGKAFF.

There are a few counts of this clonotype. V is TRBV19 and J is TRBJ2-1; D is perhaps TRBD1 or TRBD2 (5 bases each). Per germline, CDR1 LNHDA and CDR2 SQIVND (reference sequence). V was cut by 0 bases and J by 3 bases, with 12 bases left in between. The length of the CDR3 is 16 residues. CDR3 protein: CASSIDHGTVYNEQFF. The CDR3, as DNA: TGTGCCAGTAGTATAGATCACGGGACGGTCTACAATGAGCAGTTCTTC.

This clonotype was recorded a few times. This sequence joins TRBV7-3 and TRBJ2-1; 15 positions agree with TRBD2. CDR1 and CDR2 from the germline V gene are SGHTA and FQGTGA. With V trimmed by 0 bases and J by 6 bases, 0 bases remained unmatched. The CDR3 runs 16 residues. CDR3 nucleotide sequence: TGTGCCAGCAGCTTAACGGGACTAGCGGGAGGCAATGAGCAGTTCTTC. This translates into CASSLTGLAGGNEQFF.

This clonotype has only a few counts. The chain's CDR3 is CSARGLVEQFF. The CDR3 nucleotides read TGCAGTGCTAGAGGCCTCGTTGAGCAGTTCTTC. The chain uses TRBV20-1 and TRBJ2-1, with unresolved D. V lost 1 base to trimming and J lost 9 bases, with 7 bases between them. Germline CDR1 is DFQATT and CDR2 is SNEGSKA (reference sequence). The CDR3 contains 11 residues.

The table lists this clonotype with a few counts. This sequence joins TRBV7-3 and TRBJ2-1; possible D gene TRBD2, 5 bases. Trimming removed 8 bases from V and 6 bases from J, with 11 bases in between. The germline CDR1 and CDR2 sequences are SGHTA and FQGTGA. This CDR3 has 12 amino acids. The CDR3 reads CASGWTLNEQFF. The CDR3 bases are TGTGCCAGCGGCTGGACTCTCAATGAGCAGTTCTTC. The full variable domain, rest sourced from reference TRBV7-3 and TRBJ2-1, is GAGVSQTPSNKVTEKGKYVELRCDPISGHTALYWYRQSLGQGPEFLIYFQGTGAADDSGLPNDRFFAVRPEGSVSTLKIQRTERGDSAVYLCASGWTLNEQFFGPGTRLTVL.

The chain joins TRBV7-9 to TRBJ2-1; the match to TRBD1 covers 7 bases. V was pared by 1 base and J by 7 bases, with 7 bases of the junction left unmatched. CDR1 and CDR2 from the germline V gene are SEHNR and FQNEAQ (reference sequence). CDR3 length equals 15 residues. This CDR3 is CASSLDHRGTNEQFF. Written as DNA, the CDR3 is TGTGCCAGCAGCTTAGATCACAGGGGTACGAATGAGCAGTTCTTC. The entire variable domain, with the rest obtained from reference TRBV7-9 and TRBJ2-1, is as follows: DTGVSQNPRHKITKRGQNVTFRCDPISEHNRLYWYRQTLGQGPEFLTYFQNEAQLEKSRLLSDRFSAERPKGSFSTLEIQRTEQGDSAMYLCASSLDHRGTNEQFFGPGTRLTVL.

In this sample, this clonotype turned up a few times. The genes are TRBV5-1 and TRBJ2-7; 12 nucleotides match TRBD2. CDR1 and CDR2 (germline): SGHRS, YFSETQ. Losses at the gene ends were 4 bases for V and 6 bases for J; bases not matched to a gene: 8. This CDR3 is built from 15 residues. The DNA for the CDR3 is TGCGCCAGCAGCGGTGGACTAGCGGGGTTTGGCGAGCAGTACTTC. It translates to CASSGGLAGFGEQYF.

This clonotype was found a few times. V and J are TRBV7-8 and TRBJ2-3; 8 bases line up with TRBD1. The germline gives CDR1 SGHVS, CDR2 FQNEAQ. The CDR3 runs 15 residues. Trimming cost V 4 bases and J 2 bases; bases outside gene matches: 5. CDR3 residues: CASSYRTGLTDTQYF. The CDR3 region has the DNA TGTGCCAGCAGCTACCGGACAGGGCTCACAGATACGCAGTATTTT.

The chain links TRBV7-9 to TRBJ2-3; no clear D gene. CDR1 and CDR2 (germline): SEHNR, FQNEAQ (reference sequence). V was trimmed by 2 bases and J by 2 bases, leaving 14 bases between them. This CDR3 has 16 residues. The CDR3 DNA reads TGTGCCAGCAGCTTAATCTCAGGACCTTCCACAGATACGCAGTATTTT. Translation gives CASSLISGPSTDTQYF.

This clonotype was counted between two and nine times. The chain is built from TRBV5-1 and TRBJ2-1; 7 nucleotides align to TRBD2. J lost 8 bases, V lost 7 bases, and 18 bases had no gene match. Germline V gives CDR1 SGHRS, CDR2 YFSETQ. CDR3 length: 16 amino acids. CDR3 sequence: CASGGGASGPGDEQFF. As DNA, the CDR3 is TGCGCCAGCGGGGGAGGGGCTAGCGGACCGGGGGATGAGCAGTTCTTC.

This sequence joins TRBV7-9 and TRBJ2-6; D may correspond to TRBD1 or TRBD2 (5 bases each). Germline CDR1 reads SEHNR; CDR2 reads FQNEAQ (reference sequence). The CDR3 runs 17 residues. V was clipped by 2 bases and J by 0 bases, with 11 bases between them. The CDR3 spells CASSLTGAYSGANVLTF. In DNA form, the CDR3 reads TGTGCCAGCAGCTTAACCGGGGCCTACTCTGGGGCCAACGTCCTGACTTTC.

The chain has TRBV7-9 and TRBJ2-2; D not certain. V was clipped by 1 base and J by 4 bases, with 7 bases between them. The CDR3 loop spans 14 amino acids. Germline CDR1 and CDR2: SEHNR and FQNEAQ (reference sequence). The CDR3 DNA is TGTGCCAGCAGCTTAGGCGGCAGCACCGGGGAGCTGTTTTTT. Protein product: CASSLGGSTGELFF.

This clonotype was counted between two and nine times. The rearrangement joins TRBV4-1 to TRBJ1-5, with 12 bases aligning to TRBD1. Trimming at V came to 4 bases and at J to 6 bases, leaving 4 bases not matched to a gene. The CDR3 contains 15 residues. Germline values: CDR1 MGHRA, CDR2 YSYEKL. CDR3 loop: CASSRDRGQGQPQHF. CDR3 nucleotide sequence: TGCGCCAGCAGCCGGGACAGGGGGCAAGGTCAGCCCCAGCATTTT.

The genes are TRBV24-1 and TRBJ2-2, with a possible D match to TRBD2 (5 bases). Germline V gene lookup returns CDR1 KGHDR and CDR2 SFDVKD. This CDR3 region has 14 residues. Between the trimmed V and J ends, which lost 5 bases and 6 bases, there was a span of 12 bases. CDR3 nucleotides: TGTGCCACCAGTGGAAAGACTACACCCGGGGAGCTGTTTTTT. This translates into CATSGKTTPGELFF.

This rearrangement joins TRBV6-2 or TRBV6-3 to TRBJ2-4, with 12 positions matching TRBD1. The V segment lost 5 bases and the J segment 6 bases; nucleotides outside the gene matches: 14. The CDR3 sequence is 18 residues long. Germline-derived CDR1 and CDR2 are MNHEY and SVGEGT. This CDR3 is CASSIRDRGLIDGNIQYF. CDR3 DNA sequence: TGTGCCAGCAGTATCCGGGACAGGGGGCTTATCGATGGAAACATTCAGTACTTC.

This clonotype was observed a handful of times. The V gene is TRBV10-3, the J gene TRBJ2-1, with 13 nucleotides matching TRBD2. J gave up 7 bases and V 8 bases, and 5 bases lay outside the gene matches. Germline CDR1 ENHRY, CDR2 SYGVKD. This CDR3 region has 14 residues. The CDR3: CAIQGLAGANEQFF. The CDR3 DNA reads TGTGCCATCCAAGGACTAGCGGGGGCTAATGAGCAGTTCTTC.

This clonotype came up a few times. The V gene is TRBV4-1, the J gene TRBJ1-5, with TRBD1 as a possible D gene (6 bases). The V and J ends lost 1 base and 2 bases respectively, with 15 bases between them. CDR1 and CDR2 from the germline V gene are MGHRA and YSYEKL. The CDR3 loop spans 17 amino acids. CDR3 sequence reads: CASSQGARGRGNQPQHF. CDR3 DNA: TGCGCCAGCAGCCAAGGGGCCAGGGGCCGAGGCAATCAGCCCCAGCATTTT.

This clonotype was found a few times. The CDR3 nucleotides read TGCGCCAGCAGCTTGGTAGGGGGAGATACGCAGTATTTT. It yields the protein CASSLVGGDTQYF. The chain carries TRBV5-1 and TRBJ2-3; D may be TRBD1 (6 bases). Germline V lookup: CDR1 SGHRS, CDR2 YFSETQ. With 0 bases removed from V and 5 bases from J, the gap between germline ends came to 7 bases. The CDR3 sequence is 13 residues long.

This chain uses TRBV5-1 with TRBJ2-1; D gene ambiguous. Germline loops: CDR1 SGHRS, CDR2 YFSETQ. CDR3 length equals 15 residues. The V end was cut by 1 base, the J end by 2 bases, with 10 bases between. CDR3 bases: TGCGCCAGCAGCTTGCGGAATGTGCCCTACAATGAGCAGTTCTTC. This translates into CASSLRNVPYNEQFF.

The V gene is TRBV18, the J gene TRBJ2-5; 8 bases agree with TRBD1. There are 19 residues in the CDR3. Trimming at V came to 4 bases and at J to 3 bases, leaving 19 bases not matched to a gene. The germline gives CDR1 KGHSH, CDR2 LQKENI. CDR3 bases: TGTGCCAGCTCACTGACGGACAGGGCTATGTTGAGCCCCGAAGAGACCCAGTACTTC. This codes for CASSLTDRAMLSPEETQYF.

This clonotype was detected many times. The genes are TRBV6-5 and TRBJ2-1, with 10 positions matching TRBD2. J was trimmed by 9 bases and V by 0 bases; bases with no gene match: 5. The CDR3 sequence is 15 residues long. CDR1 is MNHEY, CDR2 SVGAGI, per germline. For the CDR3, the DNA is TGTGCCAGCAGTTACTCACTAGCGGGAAGGGGTGAGCAGTTCTTC. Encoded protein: CASSYSLAGRGEQFF.